This T cell receptor (beta chain) comes out of a study of shared clonotypes between healthy human individuals. Turning to the study itself: The composition of the donors was a couple of women and a few men aged 18 to 49.

This clone has only one observation. Its antigen is unknown. CD45RO-negative cells were positively selected for CCR7, leaving out terminally differentiated effector memory CD45RA+ cells. Germline CDR1 reads MGHRA; CDR2 reads YSYEKL. The CDR3 sequence is 14 residues long. V was shortened by 0 bases and J by 15 bases, with 18 bases between the two germline ends. In the source study's methods: ImmunoSEQ supplied junction-only sequences lacking quality scores, so filtering was different. Measured with immunoSEQ multiplex PCR; TCRdb has only the in-frame clones, and not every one. V and J calls and clone size are given by that table; D and trimming were obtained from the DNA. The table lists fewer than 850,000 clones, about 96% of them singletons. Points from the study as a whole: On the whole, naive subsets had larger estimated richness than memory subsets had.

The chain has TRBV4-1 and TRBJ2-1, with a tentative D call TRBD2 (6 bases). This TCR derives from a man aged 25 to 40 in good health. Sequenced: naive CD8+ T cells sorted from blood. The CDR3 is CASSQESTSQDLFF. CDR3 DNA: TGCGCCAGCAGCCAAGAGAGTACTAGCCAGGATCTGTTCTTC.